The clone carrying this T cell receptor beta chain was seen many times. The antigen is unknown. Sample barcodes and UMIs were carried by the TCR alpha and TCR beta cDNA libraries that 5'RACE generated with constant-segment primers. TCRdb recomputed calls from the 5' RACE reads with MiXCR, one row per CDR3 protein. Of 30,000 or so distinct CDR3 sequences listed, around 20% are singletons. This CDR3 is built from 14 residues. Germline assignment: CDR1 GTSNPN and CDR2 SVGIG (reference sequence). V trimming: 5 bases; J trimming: 15 bases; junction bases outside the gene matches: 18. The sample comes from a study of T-cell memory formation after mild COVID-19. Broader study findings: There was no confirmation that second-wave clones peaking on day 37 were SARS-CoV-2 specific.

This TCR derives from an adult who had mild COVID-19 (a few samples of this study predate the infection). Cell type and time point are not known. The sample comprised PBMCs or a T cell subset sorted from them (not recorded which). J is TRBJ2-4 and V is TRBV30; TRBD1 aligns across 8 bases. CDR3 residues: CAWADRGIYRGPYF. Written as DNA, the CDR3 is TGTGCCTGGGCTGACAGGGGAATCTATAGGGGTCCGTACTTC.